These 20 T cell receptor beta chains were sequenced from one sample in a study of T cell responses to AZD1222 COVID-19 vaccine. The method was immunoSEQ multiplex PCR; TCRdb's version includes in-frame clones alone and lacks a portion of them. This sample has around 120,000 clones, with more than 75% found just once. The source material was peripheral blood, sampled on day 0 of AZD1222 vaccination. The origin of the receptors is an adult in good health.

This clone turned up a few times. DNA for the CDR3: TGTGCCAGTCGAGGGGACCGGGCTCCCAATCAGCCCCAGCATTTT. It translates to CASRGDRAPNQPQHF. V is TRBV19 and J is TRBJ1-5, with D possibly matching TRBD1 (5 bases). CDR3 length equals 15 residues. With 8 bases removed from V and 3 bases from J, the gap between germline ends came to 17 bases. Germline CDR1 reads LNHDA; CDR2 reads SQIVND (reference sequence). Supplemented by reference TRBV19 and TRBJ1-5, the full variable domain reads DGGITQSPKYLFRKEGQNVTLSCEQNLNHDAMYWYRQDPGQGLRLIYYSQIVNDFQKGDIAEGYSVSREKKESFPLTVTSAQKNPTAFYLCASRGDRAPNQPQHFGDGTRLSIL.

This clone was counted once. The chain is built from TRBV7-6 and TRBJ2-7; 11 bases align to TRBD1. V trimming: 4 bases; J trimming: 3 bases; junction bases outside the gene matches: 5. Germline lookup yields CDR1 SGHVS and CDR2 FNYEAQ. The length of the CDR3 is 15 residues. The DNA of the CDR3 is TGTGCCAGCAGCTCGTCGGACAGGGGGCTCTACGAGCAGTACTTC. Its translation is CASSSSDRGLYEQYF.

This chain links TRBV11-3 with TRBJ2-7; possibly TRBD2 for D (5 bases). Germline lookup yields CDR1 SGHNT and CDR2 YENEEA. Trimming pared 6 bases from V and 6 bases from J, leaving 18 bases between. This CDR3 is built from 14 residues. This CDR3 reads CASSQSLTRSEQYF. The CDR3 DNA follows: TGTGCCAGCAGTCAATCCCTTACTAGGAGCGAGCAGTACTTC.

This clone came up once. The chain carries TRBV7-2 and TRBJ2-7, with D hard to call. CDR1 and CDR2 (germline): SGHTA, FQGNSA. V was trimmed by 3 bases and J by 2 bases, leaving 14 bases between them. The CDR3 totals 15 residues. CDR3 sequence: CASSFRPTLTYEQYF. CDR3 sequence (DNA): TGTGCCAGCAGCTTCCGGCCCACCCTGACCTACGAGCAGTACTTC. Combining the CDR3 with reference TRBV7-2 and TRBJ2-7 gives the whole variable domain GAGVSQSPSNKVTEKGKDVELRCDPISGHTALYWYRQSLGQGLEFLIYFQGNSAPDKSGLPSDRFSAERTGGSVSTLTIQRTQQEDSAVYLCASSFRPTLTYEQYFGPGTRLTVT.

This sequence joins TRBV6-2 or TRBV6-3 and TRBJ2-5; D is ambiguous. Germline CDR1 is MNHEY and CDR2 is SVGEGT. This CDR3 has 14 amino acids. The V and J ends lost 5 bases and 5 bases respectively, with 15 bases between them. In nucleotides, the CDR3 is TGTGCCAGCAGTACGAGGACCGCTGGCGAGACCCAGTACTTC. Its translation: CASSTRTAGETQYF.

The chain joins TRBV12-3 or TRBV12-4 to TRBJ2-5; tentatively, D is TRBD2 (6 bases). Trimming left V 0 bases short and J 13 bases short, with 15 bases between. The CDR3 loop spans 13 amino acids. In nucleotides, the CDR3 is TGTGCCAGCAGTTTAGCCGGGCAGGGAGGTCCGTACTTC. Amino acids: CASSLAGQGGPYF.

This rearrangement joins TRBV2 to TRBJ2-3, with TRBD2 matching 12 bases. Germline CDR1 and CDR2: SNHLY and FYNNEI. V lost 9 bases and J lost 5; bases outside the gene matches: 3. This CDR3 is built from 13 residues. The CDR3 protein is CASSSGGEDTQYF. For the CDR3, the DNA is TGTGCCAGTTCTAGCGGGGGGGAAGATACGCAGTATTTT.

J is TRBJ2-5 and V is TRBV11-2; D call uncertain. This CDR3 has 11 residues. In germline, CDR1 is SGHAT, CDR2 FQNNGV. V was shortened by 5 bases and J by 7 bases, with 8 bases between the two germline ends. The CDR3 region is CASSATGTQYF. CDR3 DNA: TGTGCCAGCAGCGCAACGGGGACCCAGTACTTC.

The J gene is TRBJ1-1, the V gene TRBV27; D is ambiguous. This CDR3 contains 15 residues. Germline V lookup: CDR1 MNHEY, CDR2 SMNVEV (reference sequence). Trimming left V 5 bases short and J 2 bases short, with 15 bases between. The chain's CDR3 is CASSLYLRGNTEAFF. CDR3 nucleotide sequence: TGTGCCAGCAGTCTGTACCTACGCGGCAACACTGAAGCTTTCTTT.

This sequence joins TRBV6-1 and TRBJ1-5, with 9 bases fitting TRBD1. The CDR3 sequence is 16 residues long. Germline assignment: CDR1 MNHNS and CDR2 SASEGT. The V segment lost 4 bases and the J segment 4 bases; nucleotides outside the gene matches: 8. The CDR3 nucleotides read TGTGCCAGCAGTGGGATTGGACAGGGGAAGAATCAGCCCCAGCATTTT. Translation gives CASSGIGQGKNQPQHF.

The rearrangement uses TRBV19 and TRBJ2-4; 11 positions match TRBD2. The CDR3 sequence is 17 residues long. With V trimmed by 5 bases and J by 0 bases, 6 bases remained unmatched. CDR1 is LNHDA and CDR2 is SQIVND in the germline V gene (reference sequence). CDR3 residues: CASSGSGGGLAKNIQYF. CDR3 bases: TGTGCCAGTAGTGGTAGCGGGGGGGGACTAGCCAAAAACATTCAGTACTTC.

V usage is TRBV10-3 and J usage is TRBJ1-1; TRBD1 aligns across 7 bases. The CDR3 sequence is 13 residues long. With 8 bases clipped from V and 5 bases from J, the junction kept 8 bases outside the gene matches. The germline V gene encodes CDR1 ENHRY and CDR2 SYGVKD. Here the CDR3 DNA reads TGTGCCATCCAAATCACAGGGGAAACTGAAGCTTTCTTT. The encoded protein is CAIQITGETEAFF.

This chain links TRBV3-1 (or the pseudogene TRBV3-2) with TRBJ1-2; D gene ambiguous. With 1 base removed from V and 2 bases from J, the gap between germline ends came to 11 bases. The CDR3 is 15 amino acids. Germline CDR1 reads LGHDT; CDR2 reads YNNKEL (reference sequence). CDR3 nucleotide sequence: TGTGCCAGCAGCCAAGCTGGGGTTGGGAACTATGGCTACACCTTC. As protein: CASSQAGVGNYGYTF.

The rearrangement links TRBV3-1 (or the pseudogene TRBV3-2) to TRBJ1-1; D gene ambiguous. The V and J ends lost 6 bases and 2 bases respectively, with 7 bases between them. From germline, CDR1 is LGHDT and CDR2 YNNKEL (reference sequence). The CDR3 is 12 residues long. Written as DNA, the CDR3 is TGTGCCAGCAGACTGGGTAACACTGAAGCTTTCTTT. Amino acid sequence: CASRLGNTEAFF.

The chain recombines TRBV2 with TRBJ1-4; TRBD1 agrees at 7 bases. From germline, CDR1 is SNHLY and CDR2 FYNNEI. This CDR3 contains 16 residues. V shed 5 bases and J 3 bases; nucleotides not matched to a gene: 9. CDR3 protein: CASSFDRARANEKLFF. CDR3 DNA: TGTGCCAGCAGTTTTGACAGGGCTCGAGCTAATGAAAAACTGTTTTTT.

The chain employs TRBV6-1 and TRBJ1-1; D unresolved. The CDR3 runs 17 residues. Deletions cut 4 bases from V and 2 bases from J, with 20 bases between. CDR1 and CDR2 from the germline V gene are MNHNS and SASEGT. The CDR3 sequence: CASSGRLRAALNTEAFF. As DNA, the CDR3 is TGTGCCAGCAGTGGACGTTTAAGGGCAGCCCTAAACACTGAAGCTTTCTTT.

The chain employs TRBV4-3 and TRBJ2-2; the match to TRBD2 covers 8 bases. The length of the CDR3 is 20 residues. V lost 0 bases and J lost 4; bases outside the gene matches: 16. Germline CDR1 is LGHNA and CDR2 is YSLEER. The CDR3 region has the DNA TGCGCCAGCAGCCAAGAGTACACCGGCGGGGGGTTGCAGTTCACCGGGGAGCTGTTTTTT. As protein: CASSQEYTGGGLQFTGELFF.

The chain links TRBV18 to TRBJ1-4; no definite D call. Looked up from germline, CDR1 is KGHSH and CDR2 is LQKENI. V lost 3 bases to trimming and J lost 2 bases, with 10 bases between them. CDR3 length equals 15 residues. Here the CDR3 DNA reads TGTGCCAGCTCACCCGGAAGTCTCACTAATGAAAAACTGTTTTTT. Translating gives CASSPGSLTNEKLFF.

The V call is TRBV12-5, the J call TRBJ2-3; 7 bases match TRBD1. Per germline, CDR1 LGHNT and CDR2 FRNRAP. The CDR3 is made up of 12 amino acids. The CDR3 loop is CATGKGTDTQYF. The CDR3, as DNA: TGTGCGACAGGGAAGGGGACAGATACGCAGTATTTT. The whole variable domain, remainder taken from reference TRBV12-5 and TRBJ2-3, is DARVTQTPRHKVTEMGQEVTMRCQPILGHNTVFWYRQTMMQGLELLAYFRNRAPLDDSGMPKDRFSAEMPDATLATLKIQPSEPRDSAVYFCATGKGTDTQYFGPGTRLTVL.

V and J are TRBV5-1 and TRBJ2-3; D gene uncertain. Germline values: CDR1 SGHRS, CDR2 YFSETQ. Trimming shortened V by 4 bases and J by 0 bases, and 15 bases separated the two germline ends. The CDR3 contains 16 residues. Written as DNA, the CDR3 is TGCGCCAGCAGCACCAGGACCCTTACTAGCACAGATACGCAGTATTTT. The encoded protein is CASSTRTLTSTDTQYF.